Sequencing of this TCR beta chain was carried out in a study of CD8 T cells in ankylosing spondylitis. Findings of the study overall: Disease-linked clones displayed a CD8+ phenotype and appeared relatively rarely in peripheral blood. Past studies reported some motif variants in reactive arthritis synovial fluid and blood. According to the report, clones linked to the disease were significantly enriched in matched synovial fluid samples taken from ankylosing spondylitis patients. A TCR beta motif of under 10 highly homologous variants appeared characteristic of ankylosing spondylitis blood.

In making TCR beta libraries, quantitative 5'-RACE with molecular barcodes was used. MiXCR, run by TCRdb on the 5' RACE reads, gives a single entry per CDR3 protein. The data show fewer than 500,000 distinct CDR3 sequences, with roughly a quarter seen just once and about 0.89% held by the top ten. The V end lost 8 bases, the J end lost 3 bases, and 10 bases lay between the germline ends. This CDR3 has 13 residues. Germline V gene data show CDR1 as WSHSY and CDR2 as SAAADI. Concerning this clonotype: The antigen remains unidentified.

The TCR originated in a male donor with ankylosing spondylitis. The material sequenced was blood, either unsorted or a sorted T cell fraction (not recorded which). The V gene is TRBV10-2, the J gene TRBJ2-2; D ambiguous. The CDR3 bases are TGCGCCAGCCTTGGATGGGACACCGGGGAGCTGTTTTTT. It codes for CASLGWDTGELFF.